The clone carrying this T cell receptor (beta chain) has only a few counts. Per the authors' pipeline: For nucleated cells, counts were estimated from reference gene primer amplification. Using immunoSEQ multiplex PCR, the repertoire was profiled, and TCRdb retains in-frame clones only, with some absent. That table gives V, J and clone size, and the DNA gave D and trimming. This sample has about 160,000 clones; approximately 79% occur once, and the top ten carry roughly 6.4%. The data stem from a study of blood T cell repertoires in COVID-19. Study information: Samples representing acute and convalescent COVID-19 were sourced from the United States, Italy and Spain.

Seattle-derived patients entered the study during active infection and were followed longitudinally. CDR3 length: 14 amino acids. V was clipped by 7 bases and J by 1 base; unmatched bases: 4. The germline V gene encodes CDR1 MNHEY and CDR2 SVGAGI. The sequenced sample consisted of peripheral blood. The clonotype originates from a woman between 35 and 50 years old with COVID-19, enrolled during active disease. The V gene is TRBV6-5, the J gene TRBJ2-3, with 8 bases aligning to TRBD1. For the CDR3, the DNA is TGTGCCAGCAAATTACAGGGGGGCACAGATACGCAGTATTTT. Encoded protein: CASKLQGGTDTQYF.